The rows below give T cell receptor beta chains drawn from one sample of a study of breast tumors, draining lymph nodes, adjacent tissues. One entry per CDR3 protein results from TCRdb running MiXCR on the multiplex PCR reads. The sample consists of 150,000 to 200,000 distinct CDR3 sequences, 30% to 35% of them appearing once. Input material: axillary lymph node tissue. These receptors were obtained from a female donor with breast cancer. Some clones in this sample may be carry-over from other donors' samples. Both conserved end residues are part of each CDR3. A D gene is named only where the DNA matches it firmly. Size is stated for part of the rows, as once, few or many counts, or as a class when the clone is expanded.

clone size	V gene	J gene	D gene	CDR3 protein	CDR3 DNA
few	TRBV6-1	TRBJ1-2	.	CASSEPGTGDNYGYTF	TGTGCCAGCAGTGAACCAGGGACGGGCGATAACTATGGCTACACCTTC
many	TRBV11-2	TRBJ1-3	.	CASSLEANTIYF	TGTGCCAGCAGCTTAGAAGCCAACACCATATATTTT
few	TRBV6-5	TRBJ2-3	.	CASTQGVGRADTQYF	TGTGCCAGCACCCAGGGGGTGGGGAGGGCAGATACGCAGTATTTT
many	TRBV29-1	TRBJ1-2	.	CSVDAGIYGYTF	TGCAGCGTTGACGCGGGGATCTATGGCTACACCTTC
many	TRBV11-3	TRBJ2-5	TRBD2	CASSLRQGRRTSGGEYQETQYF	TGTGCCAGCAGCTTAAGACAGGGAAGGAGGACTAGCGGGGGCGAGTACCAAGAGACCCAGTACTTC
many	TRBV5-6	TRBJ2-3	.	CASSPRGGVGTDTQYF	TGTGCCAGCAGCCCTAGGGGGGGGGTCGGCACAGATACGCAGTATTTT
many	TRBV6-5	TRBJ2-6	TRBD1	CASRDRVSSGANVLTF	TGTGCCAGCAGGGACAGGGTGAGCTCTGGGGCCAACGTCCTGACTTTC
many	TRBV13	TRBJ2-5	TRBD2	CASSPKAGNQETQYF	TGTGCCAGCAGCCCAAAAGCGGGGAACCAAGAGACCCAGTACTTC
many	TRBV4-2	TRBJ2-7	.	CASSQVLQTYEQYF	TGTGCCAGCAGCCAAGTCCTTCAGACCTACGAGCAGTACTTC
many	TRBV7-2	TRBJ2-2	.	CASSVDSNTGELFF	TGTGCCAGCAGCGTAGACAGTAACACCGGGGAGCTGTTTTTT
.	TRBV13	TRBJ1-2	.	CASSSEVGNYGYTF	TGTGCCAGCAGTTCCGAGGTGGGGAACTATGGCTACACCTTC
many	TRBV19	TRBJ2-3	.	CASSTRASPPDTQYF	TGTGCCAGTAGTACCCGGGCCTCACCGCCGGATACGCAGTATTTT
many	TRBV4-1	TRBJ2-3	.	CASSQAGSTDTQYF	TGCGCCAGCAGCCAGGCGGGAAGCACAGATACGCAGTATTTT
.	TRBV27	TRBJ1-2	.	CASSSQGPYGYTF	TGTGCCAGCAGTTCCCAGGGCCCCTATGGCTACACCTTC
many	TRBV5-6	TRBJ2-7	TRBD1	CASSWDRISYEQYF	TGTGCCAGCAGCTGGGACAGAATCTCCTACGAGCAGTACTTC
many	TRBV7-8	TRBJ2-3	.	CASSLLTRGTDTQYF	TGTGCCAGCAGCTTATTGACTCGGGGCACAGATACGCAGTATTTT
many	TRBV11-3	TRBJ2-1	TRBD2	CASSIIAGLFNEQFF	TGTGCCAGCAGCATCATAGCGGGGTTGTTTAATGAGCAGTTCTTC
.	TRBV6-2/TRBV6-3	TRBJ2-3	TRBD2	CASSFQRELDLDFSTDTQYF	TGTGCCAGCAGTTTCCAGCGGGAGCTCGATCTCGATTTTAGCACAGATACGCAGTATTTT